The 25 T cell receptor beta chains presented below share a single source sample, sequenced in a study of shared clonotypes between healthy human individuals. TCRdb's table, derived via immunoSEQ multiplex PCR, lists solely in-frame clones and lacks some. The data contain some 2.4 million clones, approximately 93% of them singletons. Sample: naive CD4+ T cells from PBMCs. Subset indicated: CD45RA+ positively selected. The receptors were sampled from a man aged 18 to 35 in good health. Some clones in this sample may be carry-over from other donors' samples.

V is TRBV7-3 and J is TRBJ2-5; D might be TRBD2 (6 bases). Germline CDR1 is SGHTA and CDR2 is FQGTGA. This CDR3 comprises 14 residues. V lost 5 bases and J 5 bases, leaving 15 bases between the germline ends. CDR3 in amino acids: CASSQAGSGETQYF. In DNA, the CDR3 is TGTGCCAGCAGCCAGGCGGGGTCCGGGGAGACCCAGTACTTC.

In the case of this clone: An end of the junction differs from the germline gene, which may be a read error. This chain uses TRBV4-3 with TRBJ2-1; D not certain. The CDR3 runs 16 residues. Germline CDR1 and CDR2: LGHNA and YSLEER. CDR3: CASSQEGAPSYIEQFF. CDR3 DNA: TGCGCCAGCAGCCAAGAGGGCGCGCCGTCCTACATTGAGCAGTTCTTC.

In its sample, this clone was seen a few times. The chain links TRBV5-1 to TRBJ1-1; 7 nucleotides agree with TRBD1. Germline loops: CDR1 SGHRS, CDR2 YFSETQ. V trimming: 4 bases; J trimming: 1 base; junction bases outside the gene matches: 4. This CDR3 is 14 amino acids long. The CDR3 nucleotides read TGCGCCAGCAGCATGGGACAGCCGAACACTGAAGCTTTCTTT. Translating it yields CASSMGQPNTEAFF.

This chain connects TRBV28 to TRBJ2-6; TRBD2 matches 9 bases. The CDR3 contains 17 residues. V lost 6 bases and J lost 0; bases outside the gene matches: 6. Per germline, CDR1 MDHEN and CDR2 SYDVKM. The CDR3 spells CASRALAGLSGANVLTF. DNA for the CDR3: TGTGCCAGCAGAGCGCTAGCGGGACTCTCTGGGGCCAACGTCCTGACTTTC.

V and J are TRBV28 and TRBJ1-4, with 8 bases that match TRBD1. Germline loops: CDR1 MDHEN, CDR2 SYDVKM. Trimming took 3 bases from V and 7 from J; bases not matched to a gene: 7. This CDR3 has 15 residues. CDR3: CASSLITGGSEKLFF. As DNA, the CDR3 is TGTGCCAGCAGTTTGATTACAGGGGGAAGTGAAAAACTGTTTTTT.

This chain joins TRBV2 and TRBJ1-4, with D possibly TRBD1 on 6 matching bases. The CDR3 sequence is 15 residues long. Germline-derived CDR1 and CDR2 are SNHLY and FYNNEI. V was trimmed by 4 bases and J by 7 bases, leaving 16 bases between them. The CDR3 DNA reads TGTGCCAGCAGTGCGCTTTTACAGGGAGTTGAAAAACTGTTTTTT. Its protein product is CASSALLQGVEKLFF.

This CDR3 is CASSRTPGYTF. The CDR3 DNA sequence: TGTGCCAGCAGCCGTACGCCCGGCTACACCTTC. The chain has TRBV28 and TRBJ1-2; D is unclear. This CDR3 has 11 residues. Germline V gives CDR1 MDHEN, CDR2 SYDVKM. V gave up 6 bases and J gave up 8 bases, with 10 bases separating them.

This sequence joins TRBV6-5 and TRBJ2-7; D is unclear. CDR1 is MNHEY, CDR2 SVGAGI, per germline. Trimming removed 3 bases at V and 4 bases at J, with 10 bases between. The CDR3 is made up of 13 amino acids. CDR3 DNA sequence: TGTGCCAGCAGTTATGAAGACCAGTACGAGCAGTACTTC. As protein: CASSYEDQYEQYF.

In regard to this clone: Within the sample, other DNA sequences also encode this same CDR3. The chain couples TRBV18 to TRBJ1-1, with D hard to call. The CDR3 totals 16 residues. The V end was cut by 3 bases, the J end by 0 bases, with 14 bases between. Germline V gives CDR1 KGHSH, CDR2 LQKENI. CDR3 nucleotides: TGTGCCAGCTCACCCCGACAAATGGGTATGAACACTGAAGCTTTCTTT. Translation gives CASSPRQMGMNTEAFF. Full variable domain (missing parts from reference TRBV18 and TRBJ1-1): NAGVMQNPRHLVRRRGQEARLRCSPMKGHSHVYWYRQLPEEGLKFMVYLQKENIIDESGMPKERFSAEFPKEGPSILRIQQVVRGDSAAYFCASSPRQMGMNTEAFFGQGTRLTVV.

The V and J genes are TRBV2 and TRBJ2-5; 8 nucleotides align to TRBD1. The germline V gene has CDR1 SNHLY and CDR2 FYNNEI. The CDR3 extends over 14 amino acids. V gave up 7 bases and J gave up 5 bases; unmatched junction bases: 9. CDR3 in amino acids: CASTAGGNGETQYF. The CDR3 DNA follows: TGTGCCAGCACGGCAGGGGGCAATGGGGAGACCCAGTACTTC.

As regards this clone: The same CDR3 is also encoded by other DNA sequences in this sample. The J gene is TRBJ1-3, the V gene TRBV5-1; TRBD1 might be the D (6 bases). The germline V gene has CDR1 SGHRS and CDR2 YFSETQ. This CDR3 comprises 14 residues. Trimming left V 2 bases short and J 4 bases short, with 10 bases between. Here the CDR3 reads CASSFTGRGNTIYF. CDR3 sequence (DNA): TGCGCCAGCAGCTTCACAGGGAGAGGAAACACCATATATTTT.

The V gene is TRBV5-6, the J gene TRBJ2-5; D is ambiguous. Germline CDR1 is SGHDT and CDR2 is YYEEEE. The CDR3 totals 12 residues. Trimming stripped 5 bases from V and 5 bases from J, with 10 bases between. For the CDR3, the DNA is TGTGCCAGCAGTCGTCCTTCGGAGACCCAGTACTTC. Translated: CASSRPSETQYF.

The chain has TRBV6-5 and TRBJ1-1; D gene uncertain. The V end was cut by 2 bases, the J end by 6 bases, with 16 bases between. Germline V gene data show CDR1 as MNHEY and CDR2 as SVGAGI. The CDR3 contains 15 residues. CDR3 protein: CASSYEPTRTAEAFF. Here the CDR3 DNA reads TGTGCCAGCAGTTACGAACCGACCCGAACCGCTGAAGCTTTCTTT.

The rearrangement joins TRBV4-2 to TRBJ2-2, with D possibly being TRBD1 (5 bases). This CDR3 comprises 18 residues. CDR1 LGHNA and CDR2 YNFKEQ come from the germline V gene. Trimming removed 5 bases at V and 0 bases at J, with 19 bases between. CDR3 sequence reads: CASSATQARSANTGELFF. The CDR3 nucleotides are TGTGCCAGCAGCGCTACACAGGCACGCTCTGCGAACACCGGGGAGCTGTTTTTT.

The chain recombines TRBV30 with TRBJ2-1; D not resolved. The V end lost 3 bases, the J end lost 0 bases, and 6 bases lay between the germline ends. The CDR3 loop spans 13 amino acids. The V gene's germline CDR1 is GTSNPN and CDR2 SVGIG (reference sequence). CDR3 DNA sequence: TGTGCCTGGAGCACTGACTCCTACAATGAGCAGTTCTTC. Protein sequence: CAWSTDSYNEQFF.

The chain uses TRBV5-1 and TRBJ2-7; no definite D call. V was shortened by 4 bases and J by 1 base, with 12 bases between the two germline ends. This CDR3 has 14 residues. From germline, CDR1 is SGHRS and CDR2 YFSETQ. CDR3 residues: CASSPLGGSYEQYF. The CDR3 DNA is TGCGCCAGCAGCCCCTTGGGCGGTTCCTACGAGCAGTACTTC.

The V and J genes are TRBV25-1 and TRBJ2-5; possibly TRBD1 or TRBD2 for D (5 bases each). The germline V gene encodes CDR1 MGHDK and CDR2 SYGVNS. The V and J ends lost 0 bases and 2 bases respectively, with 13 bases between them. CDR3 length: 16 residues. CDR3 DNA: TGTGCCAGCAGTGAATATGGTGCAGGGAGACAAGAGACCCAGTACTTC. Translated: CASSEYGAGRQETQYF.

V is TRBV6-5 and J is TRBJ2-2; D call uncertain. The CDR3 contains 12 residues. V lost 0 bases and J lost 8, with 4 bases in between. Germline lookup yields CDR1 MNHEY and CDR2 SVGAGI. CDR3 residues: CASSYSWGELFF. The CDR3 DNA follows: TGTGCCAGCAGTTACTCGTGGGGGGAGCTGTTTTTT.

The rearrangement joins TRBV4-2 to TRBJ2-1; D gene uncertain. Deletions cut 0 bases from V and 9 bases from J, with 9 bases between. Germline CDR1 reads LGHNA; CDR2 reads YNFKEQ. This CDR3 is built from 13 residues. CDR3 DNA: TGTGCCAGCAGCCAAGATAAGTTCGGTGAGCAGTTCTTC. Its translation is CASSQDKFGEQFF.

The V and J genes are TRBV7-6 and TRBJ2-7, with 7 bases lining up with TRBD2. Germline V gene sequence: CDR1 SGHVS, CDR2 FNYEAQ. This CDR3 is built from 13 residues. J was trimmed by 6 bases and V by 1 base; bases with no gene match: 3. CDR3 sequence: CASSLGTRVEQYF. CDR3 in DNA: TGTGCCAGCAGCTTAGGGACTAGAGTCGAGCAGTACTTC.

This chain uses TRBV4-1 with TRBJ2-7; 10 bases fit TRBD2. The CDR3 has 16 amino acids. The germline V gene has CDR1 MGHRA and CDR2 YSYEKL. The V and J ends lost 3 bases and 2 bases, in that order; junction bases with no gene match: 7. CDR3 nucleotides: TGCGCCAGCAGCCAGGCGGGACTAGCGCTCGCCTACGAGCAGTACTTC. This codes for CASSQAGLALAYEQYF.

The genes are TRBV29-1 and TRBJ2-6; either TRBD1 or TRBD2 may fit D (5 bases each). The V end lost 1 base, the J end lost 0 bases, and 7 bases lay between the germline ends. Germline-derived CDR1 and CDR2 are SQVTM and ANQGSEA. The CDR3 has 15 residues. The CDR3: CSVEGGGSGANVLTF. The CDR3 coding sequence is TGCAGCGTTGAAGGTGGGGGCTCTGGGGCCAACGTCCTGACTTTC.

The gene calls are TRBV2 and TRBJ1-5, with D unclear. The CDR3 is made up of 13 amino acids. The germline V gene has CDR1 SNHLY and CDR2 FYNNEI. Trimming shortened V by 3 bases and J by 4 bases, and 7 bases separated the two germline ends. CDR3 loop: CASSDQPNQPQHF. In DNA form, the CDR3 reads TGTGCCAGCAGTGACCAGCCAAATCAGCCCCAGCATTTT.

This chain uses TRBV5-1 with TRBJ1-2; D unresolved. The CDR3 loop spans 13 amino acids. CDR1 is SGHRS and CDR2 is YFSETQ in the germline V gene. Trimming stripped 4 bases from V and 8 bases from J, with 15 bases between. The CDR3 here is CASSPDPSAGYTF. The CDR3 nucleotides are TGCGCCAGCAGCCCGGACCCCTCGGCCGGCTACACCTTC.

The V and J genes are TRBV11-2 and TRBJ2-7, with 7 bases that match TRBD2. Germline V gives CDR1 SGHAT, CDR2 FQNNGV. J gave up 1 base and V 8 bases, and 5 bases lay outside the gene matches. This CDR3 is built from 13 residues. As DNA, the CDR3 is TGTGCCAGCCGCCTAGCGGCTTCCTACGAGCAGTACTTC. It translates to CASRLAASYEQYF.